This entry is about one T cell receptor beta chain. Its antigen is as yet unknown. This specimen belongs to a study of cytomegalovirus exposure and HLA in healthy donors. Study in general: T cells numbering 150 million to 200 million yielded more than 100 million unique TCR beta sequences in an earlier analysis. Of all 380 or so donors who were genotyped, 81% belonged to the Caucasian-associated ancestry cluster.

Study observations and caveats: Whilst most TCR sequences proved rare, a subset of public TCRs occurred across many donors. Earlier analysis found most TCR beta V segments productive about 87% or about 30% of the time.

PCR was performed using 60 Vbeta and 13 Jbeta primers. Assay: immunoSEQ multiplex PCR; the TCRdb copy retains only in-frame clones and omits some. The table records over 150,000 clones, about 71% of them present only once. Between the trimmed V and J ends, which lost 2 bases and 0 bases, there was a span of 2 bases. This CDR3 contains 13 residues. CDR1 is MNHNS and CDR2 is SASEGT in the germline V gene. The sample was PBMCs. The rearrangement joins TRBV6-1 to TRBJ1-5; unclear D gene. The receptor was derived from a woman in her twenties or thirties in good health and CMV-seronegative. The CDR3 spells CASSEYSNQPQHF. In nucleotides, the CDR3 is TGTGCCAGCAGTGAATATAGCAATCAGCCCCAGCATTTT.